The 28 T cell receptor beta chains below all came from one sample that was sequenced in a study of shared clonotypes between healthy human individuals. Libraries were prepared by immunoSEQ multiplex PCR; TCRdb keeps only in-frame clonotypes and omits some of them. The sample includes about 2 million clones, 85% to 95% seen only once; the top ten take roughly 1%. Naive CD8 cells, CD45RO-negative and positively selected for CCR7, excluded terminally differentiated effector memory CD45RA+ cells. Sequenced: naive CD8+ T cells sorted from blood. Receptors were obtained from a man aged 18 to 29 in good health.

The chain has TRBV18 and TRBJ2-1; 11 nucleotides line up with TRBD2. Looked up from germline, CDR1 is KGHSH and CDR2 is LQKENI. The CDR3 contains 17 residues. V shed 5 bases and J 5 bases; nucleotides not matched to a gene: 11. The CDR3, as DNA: TGTGCCAGCTCATCCACAGAACCGGGACTAGCGGACAATGAGCAGTTCTTC. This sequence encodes CASSSTEPGLADNEQFF. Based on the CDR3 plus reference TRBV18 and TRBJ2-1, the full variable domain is NAGVMQNPRHLVRRRGQEARLRCSPMKGHSHVYWYRQLPEEGLKFMVYLQKENIIDESGMPKERFSAEFPKEGPSILRIQQVVRGDSAAYFCASSSTEPGLADNEQFFGPGTRLTVL.

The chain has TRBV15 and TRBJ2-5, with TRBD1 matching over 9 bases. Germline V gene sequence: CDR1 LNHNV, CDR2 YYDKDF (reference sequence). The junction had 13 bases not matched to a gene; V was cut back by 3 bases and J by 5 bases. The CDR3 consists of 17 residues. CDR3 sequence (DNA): TGTGCCACCAGCAGGGGGACAGGGATGACGGGCTGGGAGACCCAGTACTTC. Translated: CATSRGTGMTGWETQYF.

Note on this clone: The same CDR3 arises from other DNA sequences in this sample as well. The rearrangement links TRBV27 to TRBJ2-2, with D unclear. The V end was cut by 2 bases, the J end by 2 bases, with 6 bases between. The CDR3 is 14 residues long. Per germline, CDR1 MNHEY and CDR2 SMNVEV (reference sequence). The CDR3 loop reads CASSLVANTGELFF. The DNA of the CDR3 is TGTGCCAGCAGTTTAGTCGCTAACACCGGGGAGCTGTTTTTT.

In DNA form, the CDR3 reads TGTGCCAGCAGTTCCTGGACAGAAATGAACACTGAAGCTTTCTTT. Its translation: CASSSWTEMNTEAFF. The chain has TRBV27 and TRBJ1-1; tentatively, D is TRBD1 (6 bases). The CDR3 runs to 15 residues. From germline, CDR1 is MNHEY and CDR2 SMNVEV (reference sequence). The V gene lost 4 bases and the J gene lost 0 bases, with 12 bases spanning the gap.

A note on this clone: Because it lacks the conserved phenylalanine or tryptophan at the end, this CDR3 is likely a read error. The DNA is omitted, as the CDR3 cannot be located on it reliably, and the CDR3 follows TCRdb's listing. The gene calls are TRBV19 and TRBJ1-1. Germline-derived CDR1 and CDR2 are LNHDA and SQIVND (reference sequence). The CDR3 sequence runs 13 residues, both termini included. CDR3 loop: CASSTPFGVLTIP.

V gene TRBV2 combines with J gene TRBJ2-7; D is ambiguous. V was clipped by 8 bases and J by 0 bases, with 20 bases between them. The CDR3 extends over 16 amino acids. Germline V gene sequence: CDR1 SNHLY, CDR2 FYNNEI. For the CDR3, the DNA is TGTGCCAGCGGCGATGACTCTTCAACCCTCTCCTACGAGCAGTACTTC. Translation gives CASGDDSSTLSYEQYF.

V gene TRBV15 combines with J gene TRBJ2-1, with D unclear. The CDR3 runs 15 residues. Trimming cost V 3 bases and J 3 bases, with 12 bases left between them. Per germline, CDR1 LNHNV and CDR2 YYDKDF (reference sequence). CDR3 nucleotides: TGTGCCACCAGCAGGCTAGACACCTACTACAATGAGCAGTTCTTC. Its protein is CATSRLDTYYNEQFF.

In nucleotides, the CDR3 is TGTGCCAGCAGCTTCCGGGACAGAGTCTACGAGCAGTACTTC. It is translated as CASSFRDRVYEQYF. V gene TRBV5-6 combines with J gene TRBJ2-7, with 7 bases fitting TRBD1. The CDR3 extends over 14 amino acids. Germline assignment: CDR1 SGHDT and CDR2 YYEEEE. V was clipped by 2 bases and J by 3 bases; unmatched bases: 5.

This chain's CDR3 is CASSPSIGLAGSYEQYF. The CDR3 DNA reads TGTGCCAGCAGCCCTTCGATCGGCCTAGCGGGGAGCTACGAGCAGTACTTC. V and J are TRBV7-9 and TRBJ2-7, with 9 bases matching TRBD2. With V trimmed by 5 bases and J by 3 bases, 14 bases remained unmatched. This CDR3 is 17 amino acids long. Germline loops: CDR1 SEHNR, CDR2 FQNEAQ (reference sequence).

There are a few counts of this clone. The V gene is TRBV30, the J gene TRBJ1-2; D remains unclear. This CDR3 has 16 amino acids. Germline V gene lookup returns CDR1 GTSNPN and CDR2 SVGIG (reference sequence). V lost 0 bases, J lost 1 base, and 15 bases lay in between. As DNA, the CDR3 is TGTGCCTGGAGTGTCGGACCGACGATGCTTAACTATGGCTACACCTTC. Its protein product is CAWSVGPTMLNYGYTF.

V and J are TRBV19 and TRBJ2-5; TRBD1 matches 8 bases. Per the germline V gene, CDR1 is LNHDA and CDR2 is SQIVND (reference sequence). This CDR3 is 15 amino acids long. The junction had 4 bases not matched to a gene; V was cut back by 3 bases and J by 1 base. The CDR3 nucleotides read TGTGCCAGTAGTATTGTGACAGGGGCCCAAGAGACCCAGTACTTC. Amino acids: CASSIVTGAQETQYF.

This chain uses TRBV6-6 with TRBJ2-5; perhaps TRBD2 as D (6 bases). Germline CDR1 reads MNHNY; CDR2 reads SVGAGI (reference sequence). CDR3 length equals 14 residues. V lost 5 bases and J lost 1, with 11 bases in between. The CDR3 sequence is CASSPYGGQETQYF. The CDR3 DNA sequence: TGTGCCAGCAGTCCTTACGGGGGCCAAGAGACCCAGTACTTC.

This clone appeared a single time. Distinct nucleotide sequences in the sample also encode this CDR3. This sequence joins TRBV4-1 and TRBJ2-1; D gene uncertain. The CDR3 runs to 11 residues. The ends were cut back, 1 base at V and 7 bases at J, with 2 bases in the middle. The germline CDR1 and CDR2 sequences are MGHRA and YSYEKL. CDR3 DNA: TGCGCCAGCAGCCAAGTTAATGAGCAGTTCTTC. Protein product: CASSQVNEQFF.

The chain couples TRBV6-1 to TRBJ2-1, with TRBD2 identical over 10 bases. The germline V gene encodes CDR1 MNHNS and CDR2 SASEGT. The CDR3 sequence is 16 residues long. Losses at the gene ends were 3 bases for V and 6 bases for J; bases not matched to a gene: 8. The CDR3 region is CASSESLAGGSNEQFF. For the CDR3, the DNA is TGTGCCAGCAGTGAGTCCTTAGCGGGAGGATCCAATGAGCAGTTCTTC.

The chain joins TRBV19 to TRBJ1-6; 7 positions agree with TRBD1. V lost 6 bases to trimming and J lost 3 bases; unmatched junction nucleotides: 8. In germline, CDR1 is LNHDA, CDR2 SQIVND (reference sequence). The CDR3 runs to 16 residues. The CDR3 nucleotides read TGTGCCAGTAGAAAATACGACAGGGACTATAATTCACCCCTCCACTTT. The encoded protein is CASRKYDRDYNSPLHF.

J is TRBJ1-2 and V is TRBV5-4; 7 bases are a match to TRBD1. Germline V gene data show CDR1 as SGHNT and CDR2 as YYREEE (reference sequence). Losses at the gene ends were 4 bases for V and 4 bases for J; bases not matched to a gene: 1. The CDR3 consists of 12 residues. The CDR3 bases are TGTGCCAGCAGCGCAGGGGGCTATGGCTACACCTTC. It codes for CASSAGGYGYTF. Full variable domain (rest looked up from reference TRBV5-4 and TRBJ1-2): ETGVTQSPTHLIKTRGQQVTLRCSSQSGHNTVSWYQQALGQGPQFIFQYYREEENGRGNFPPRFSGLQFPNYSSELNVNALELDDSALYLCASSAGGYGYTFGSGTRLTVV.

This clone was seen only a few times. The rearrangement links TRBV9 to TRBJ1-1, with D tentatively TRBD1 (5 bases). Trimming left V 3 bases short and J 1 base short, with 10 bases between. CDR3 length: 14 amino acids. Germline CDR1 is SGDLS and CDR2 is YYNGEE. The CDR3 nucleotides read TGTGCCAGCAGCGACGACGGGGGGAACACTGAAGCTTTCTTT. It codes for CASSDDGGNTEAFF.

The CDR3 here is CASSPGLLYEQYF. CDR3 nucleotide sequence: TGTGCCAGCAGCCCCGGACTCCTCTACGAGCAGTACTTC. The chain recombines TRBV7-9 with TRBJ2-7, with D possibly matching TRBD2 (5 bases). Germline CDR1 reads SEHNR; CDR2 reads FQNEAQ (reference sequence). V dropped 5 bases and J dropped 3 bases, with 11 bases sitting between them. The CDR3 spans 13 residues.

CDR3 coding DNA: TGCAGCGTTGAAGTCGCGGGAGGTCCCTACGAGCAGTACTTC. It translates to CSVEVAGGPYEQYF. The genes are TRBV29-1 and TRBJ2-7; 8 bases align to TRBD2. There are 14 residues in the CDR3. V shed 1 base and J 2 bases; nucleotides not matched to a gene: 4. From germline, CDR1 is SQVTM and CDR2 ANQGSEA.

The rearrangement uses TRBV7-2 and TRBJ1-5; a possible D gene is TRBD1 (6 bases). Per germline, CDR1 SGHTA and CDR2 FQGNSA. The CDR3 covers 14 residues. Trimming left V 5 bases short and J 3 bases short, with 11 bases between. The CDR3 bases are TGTGCCAGCAGCGGGACAACATACAATCAGCCCCAGCATTTT. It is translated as CASSGTTYNQPQHF.

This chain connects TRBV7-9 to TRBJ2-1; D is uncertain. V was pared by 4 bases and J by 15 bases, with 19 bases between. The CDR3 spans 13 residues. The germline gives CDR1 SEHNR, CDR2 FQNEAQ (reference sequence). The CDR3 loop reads CASSSANLRGWFF. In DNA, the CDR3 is TGTGCCAGCAGCTCCGCGAATCTCCGAGGTTGGTTCTTC.

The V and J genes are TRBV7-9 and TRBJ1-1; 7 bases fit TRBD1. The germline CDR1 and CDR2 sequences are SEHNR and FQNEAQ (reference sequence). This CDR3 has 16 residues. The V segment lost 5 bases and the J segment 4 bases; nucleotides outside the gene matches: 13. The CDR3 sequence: CASSHPPGQHRTEAFF. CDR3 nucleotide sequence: TGTGCCAGCAGCCACCCGCCGGGACAGCATCGCACTGAAGCTTTCTTT. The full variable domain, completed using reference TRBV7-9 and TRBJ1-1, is DTGVSQNPRHKITKRGQNVTFRCDPISEHNRLYWYRQTLGQGPEFLTYFQNEAQLEKSRLLSDRFSAERPKGSFSTLEIQRTEQGDSAMYLCASSHPPGQHRTEAFFGQGTRLTVV.

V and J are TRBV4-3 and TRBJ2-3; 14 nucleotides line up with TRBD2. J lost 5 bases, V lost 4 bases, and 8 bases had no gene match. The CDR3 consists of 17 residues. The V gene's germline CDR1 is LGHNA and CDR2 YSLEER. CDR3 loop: CASSPGLAGVGIDTQYF. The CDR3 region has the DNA TGCGCCAGCAGCCCGGGACTAGCGGGAGTGGGAATAGATACGCAGTATTTT.

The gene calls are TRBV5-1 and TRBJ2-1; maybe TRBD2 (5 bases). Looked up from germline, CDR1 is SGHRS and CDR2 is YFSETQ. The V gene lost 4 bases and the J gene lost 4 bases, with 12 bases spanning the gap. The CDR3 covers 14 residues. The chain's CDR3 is CASSPPLDYNEQFF. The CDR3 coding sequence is TGCGCCAGCAGCCCCCCACTAGATTACAATGAGCAGTTCTTC.

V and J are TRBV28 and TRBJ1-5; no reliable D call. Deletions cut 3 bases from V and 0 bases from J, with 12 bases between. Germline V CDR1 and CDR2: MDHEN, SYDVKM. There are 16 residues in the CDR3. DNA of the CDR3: TGTGCCAGCAGTTTTAACTTGCCAGTTAGCAATCAGCCCCAGCATTTT. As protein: CASSFNLPVSNQPQHF. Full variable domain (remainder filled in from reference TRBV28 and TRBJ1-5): DVKVTQSSRYLVKRTGEKVFLECVQDMDHENMFWYRQDPGLGLRLIYFSYDVKMKEKGDIPEGYSVSREKKERFSLILESASTNQTSMYLCASSFNLPVSNQPQHFGDGTRLSIL.

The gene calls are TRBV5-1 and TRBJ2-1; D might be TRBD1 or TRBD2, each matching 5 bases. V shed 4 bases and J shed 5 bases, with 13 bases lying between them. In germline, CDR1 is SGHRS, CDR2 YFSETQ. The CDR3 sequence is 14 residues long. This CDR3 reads CASSLRDRDNEQFF. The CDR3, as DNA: TGCGCCAGCAGCCTCCGGGACCGCGACAATGAGCAGTTCTTC.

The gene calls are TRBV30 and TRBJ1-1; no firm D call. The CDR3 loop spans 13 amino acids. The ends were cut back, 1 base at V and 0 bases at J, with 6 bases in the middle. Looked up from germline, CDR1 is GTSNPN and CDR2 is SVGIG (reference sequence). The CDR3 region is CAWSAEVNTEAFF. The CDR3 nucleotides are TGTGCCTGGAGTGCGGAGGTGAACACTGAAGCTTTCTTT.

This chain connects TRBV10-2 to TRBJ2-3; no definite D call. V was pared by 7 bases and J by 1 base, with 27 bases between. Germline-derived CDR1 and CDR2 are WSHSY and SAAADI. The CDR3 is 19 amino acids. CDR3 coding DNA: TGCGCCAGCACCAGAGTGTCCTCCGGCCCTGGATCTGGCACAGATACGCAGTATTTT. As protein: CASTRVSSGPGSGTDTQYF.